Listed below are T cell receptor beta chains from one sample, sequenced in a study of cytomegalovirus exposure and HLA in healthy donors. Here immunoSEQ multiplex PCR was the method, and the copy in TCRdb shows in-frame clones only, minus some. The sample has more than 200,000 clones; more than 75% are singletons. Source material: PBMCs. These receptors all stem from a human donor in good health. CDR3s include the opening cysteine and the closing phenylalanine or tryptophan. D genes are given only for firm matches. Only part of the rows carry a size: once, few, many, or a class if the clone is expanded.

size: -
J: TRBJ1-2
V: TRBV27
D: -
length: 18
CDR3: CASLSHGTPSLVGVGYTF
DNA: TGTGCCAGTCTCTCCCACGGGACACCGAGCCTAGTTGGAGTCGGCTACACCTTC

size: -
J: TRBJ2-2
V: TRBV5-6
D: -
length: 16
CDR3: CASSLVAPGINGELFF
DNA: TGTGCCAGCAGCCTGGTGGCGCCAGGTATTAACGGGGAGCTGTTTTTT

size: -
J: TRBJ2-5
V: TRBV7-9
D: TRBD2
length: 14
CDR3: CASSSGLGQETQYF
DNA: TGTGCCAGCAGCTCGGGACTAGGTCAAGAGACCCAGTACTTC

size: few
J: TRBJ1-2
V: TRBV6-1
D: -
length: 14
CDR3: CASSEGRRTYGYTF
DNA: TGTGCCAGCAGTGAAGGTAGGAGGACCTATGGCTACACCTTC

size: -
J: TRBJ2-5
V: TRBV5-4
D: TRBD2
length: 18
CDR3: CASSLGTSGSRGAETQYF
DNA: TGTGCCAGCAGCTTGGGGACTAGCGGGAGTCGCGGTGCTGAGACCCAGTACTTC

size: once
J: TRBJ2-1
V: TRBV7-3
D: -
length: 14
CDR3: CASSLELSYNEQFF
DNA: TGTGCCAGCAGCTTAGAACTTTCCTACAATGAGCAGTTCTTC

size: -
J: TRBJ1-4
V: TRBV6-6
D: -
length: 15
CDR3: CASSYGGYEDEKLFF
DNA: TGTGCCAGCAGTTACGGGGGGTATGAGGATGAAAAACTGTTTTTT

size: -
J: TRBJ2-1
V: TRBV15
D: -
length: 17
CDR3: CATSRDTTRVSYNEQFF
DNA: TGTGCCACCAGCAGAGATACCACCAGGGTCTCCTACAATGAGCAGTTCTTC

size: -
J: TRBJ2-1
V: TRBV13
D: TRBD2
length: 17
CDR3: CASSQGTSGRGANEQFF
DNA: TGTGCCAGCAGCCAAGGGACTAGCGGGCGAGGCGCCAATGAGCAGTTCTTC

size: -
J: TRBJ1-4
V: TRBV6-5
D: -
length: 15
CDR3: CASSSMSGQRQKLFF
DNA: TGTGCCAGCAGCTCCATGTCCGGACAGCGGCAGAAACTGTTTTTT

size: -
J: TRBJ2-5
V: TRBV14
D: TRBD2
length: 15
CDR3: CASSRIRDYKETQYF
DNA: TGTGCCAGCAGCCGCATCCGGGACTATAAAGAGACCCAGTACTTC

size: -
J: TRBJ2-5
V: TRBV5-1
D: TRBD1
length: 14
CDR3: CASSPRTGQETQYF
DNA: TGCGCCAGCAGCCCCCGGACAGGGCAAGAGACCCAGTACTTC

size: -
J: TRBJ2-3
V: TRBV29-1
D: TRBD2
length: 15
CDR3: CSVGVTGLSTDTQYF
DNA: TGCAGCGTTGGAGTTACGGGACTAAGCACAGATACGCAGTATTTT

size: -
J: TRBJ2-2
V: TRBV28
D: TRBD2
length: 15
CDR3: CASSPTSGNTGELFF
DNA: TGTGCCAGCAGTCCGACTAGCGGGAACACCGGGGAGCTGTTTTTT

size: -
J: TRBJ2-1
V: TRBV5-4
D: TRBD1
length: 15
CDR3: CASSLLGGAYNEQFF
DNA: TGTGCCAGCAGTTTGCTAGGGGGCGCCTACAATGAGCAGTTCTTC

size: -
J: TRBJ1-2
V: TRBV19
D: -
length: 16
CDR3: CASKGIPGESVYGYTF
DNA: TGTGCCAGTAAAGGGATTCCAGGGGAGAGCGTCTATGGCTACACCTTC

size: -
J: TRBJ1-2
V: TRBV27
D: TRBD1
length: 15
CDR3: CASSFTGTGDYGYTF
DNA: TGTGCCAGCAGTTTCACCGGGACAGGGGACTATGGCTACACCTTC

size: -
J: TRBJ2-3
V: TRBV5-1
D: -
length: 16
CDR3: CASKVERALGTDTQYF
DNA: TGCGCCAGCAAGGTCGAGAGGGCCTTGGGCACAGATACGCAGTATTTT

size: -
J: TRBJ1-5
V: TRBV2
D: -
length: 15
CDR3: CASSDIVGQDQPQHF
DNA: TGTGCCAGCAGTGATATAGTGGGGCAGGATCAGCCCCAGCATTTT

size: -
J: TRBJ1-1
V: TRBV28
D: TRBD1
length: 14
CDR3: CASSLQTGAFMAFF
DNA: TGTGCCAGCAGTTTGCAGACAGGGGCGTTCATGGCTTTCTTT

size: -
J: TRBJ1-2
V: TRBV28
D: -
length: 15
CDR3: CASSSPQGLNYGYTF
DNA: TGTGCCAGCAGTTCCCCCCAGGGGCTAAACTATGGCTACACCTTC